In this sample, the clone carrying this T cell receptor (beta chain) turned up many times. What it binds is not known. Treatment of any kind had been given to no patient before thyroid surgery. This entry is derived from a study of metastatic and nonmetastatic thyroid tumors. Overall study context: Comparison of repertoires was carried out across blood and tumor or nodule tissue from malignant and benign thyroid patients. Study results and caveats: TCR beta diversity was reportedly significantly higher in malignant thyroid tumors than benign nodules, in blood and tumor.

The germline V gene has CDR1 LGHDT and CDR2 YNNKEL (reference sequence). Deletions cut 3 bases from V and 5 bases from J, with 14 bases between. The CDR3 is made up of 14 amino acids. TCRdb ran MiXCR on the PCR reads. Altogether tens of thousands of clones are present, approximately 20% being singletons, with the ten largest covering about a sixth. The source material was blood. This rearrangement joins TRBV3-1 to TRBJ2-7, with D unclear. This clonotype was obtained from a female donor with papillary thyroid cancer or a benign thyroid nodule (not recorded which). Some clones in this sample may be carry-over from other donors' samples. The CDR3 is CASSHPHSAHEQYF. The DNA for the CDR3 is TGTGCCAGCAGCCATCCCCACAGCGCCCACGAGCAGTACTTC.